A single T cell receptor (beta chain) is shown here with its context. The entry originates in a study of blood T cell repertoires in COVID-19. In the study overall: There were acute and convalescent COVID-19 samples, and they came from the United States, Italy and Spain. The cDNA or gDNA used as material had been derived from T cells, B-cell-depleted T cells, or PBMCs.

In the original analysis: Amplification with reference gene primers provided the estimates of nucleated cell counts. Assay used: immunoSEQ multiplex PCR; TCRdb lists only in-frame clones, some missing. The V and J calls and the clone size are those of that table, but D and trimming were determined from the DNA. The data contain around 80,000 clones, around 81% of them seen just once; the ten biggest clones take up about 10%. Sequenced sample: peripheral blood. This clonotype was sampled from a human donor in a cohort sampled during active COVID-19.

The CDR3 sequence: CASKSGSSSYNEQFF. The CDR3 DNA reads as TGTGCCAGCAAAAGCGGATCCAGCTCCTACAATGAGCAGTTCTTC. The rearrangement uses TRBV2 and TRBJ2-1, with a possible D match to TRBD2 (5 bases). V was cut by 7 bases and J by 0 bases, with 13 bases left in between. The germline V gene has CDR1 SNHLY and CDR2 FYNNEI. There are 15 residues in the CDR3.